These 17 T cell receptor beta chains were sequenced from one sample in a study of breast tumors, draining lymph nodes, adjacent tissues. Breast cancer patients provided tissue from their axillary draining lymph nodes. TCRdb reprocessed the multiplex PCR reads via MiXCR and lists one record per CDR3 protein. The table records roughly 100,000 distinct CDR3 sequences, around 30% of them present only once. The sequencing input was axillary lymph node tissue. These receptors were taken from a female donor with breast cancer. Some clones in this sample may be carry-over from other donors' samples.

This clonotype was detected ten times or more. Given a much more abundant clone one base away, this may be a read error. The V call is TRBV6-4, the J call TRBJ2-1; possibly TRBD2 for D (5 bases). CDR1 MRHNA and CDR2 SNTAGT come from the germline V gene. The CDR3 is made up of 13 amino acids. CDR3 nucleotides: TGTGCCAGCAGTCACTCGACTAACAATGAGCAGTTCTTC. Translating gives CASSHSTNNEQFF.

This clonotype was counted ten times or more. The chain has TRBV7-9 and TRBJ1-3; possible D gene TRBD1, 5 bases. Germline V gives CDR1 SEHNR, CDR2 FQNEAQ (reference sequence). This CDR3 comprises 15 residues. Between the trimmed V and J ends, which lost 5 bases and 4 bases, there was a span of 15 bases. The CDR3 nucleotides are TGTGCCAGCAGCCTAGATTGGGGGTCCGGAAACACCATATATTTT. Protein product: CASSLDWGSGNTIYF.

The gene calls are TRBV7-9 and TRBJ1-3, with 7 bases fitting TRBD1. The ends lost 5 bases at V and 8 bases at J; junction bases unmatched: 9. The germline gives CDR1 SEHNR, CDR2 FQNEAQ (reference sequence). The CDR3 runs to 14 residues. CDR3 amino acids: CASSPRAGGHTIYF. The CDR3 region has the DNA TGTGCCAGCAGCCCCAGGGCAGGGGGACACACCATATATTTT.

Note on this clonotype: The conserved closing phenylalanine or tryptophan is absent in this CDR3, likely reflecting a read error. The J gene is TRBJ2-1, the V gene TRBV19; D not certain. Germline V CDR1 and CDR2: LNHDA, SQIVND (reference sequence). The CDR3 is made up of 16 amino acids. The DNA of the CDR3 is TGTGCCAGTAGTATAGACAGCCGAGTGTCCTACAATGGGCAGTTCTCC. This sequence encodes CASSIDSRVSYNGQFS.

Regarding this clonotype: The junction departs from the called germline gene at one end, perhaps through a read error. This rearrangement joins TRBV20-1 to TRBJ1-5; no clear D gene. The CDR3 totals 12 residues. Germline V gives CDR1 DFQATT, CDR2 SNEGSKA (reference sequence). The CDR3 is CSVTGGNQPQHF. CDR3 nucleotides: TGCAGTGTGACGGGAGGGAATCAGCCCCAGCACTTT.

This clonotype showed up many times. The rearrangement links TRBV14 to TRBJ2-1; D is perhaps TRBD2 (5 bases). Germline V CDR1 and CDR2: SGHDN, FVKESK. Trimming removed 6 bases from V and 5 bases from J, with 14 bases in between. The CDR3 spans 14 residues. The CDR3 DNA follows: TGTGCCAGCAGGACTACCGGGAATAACAATGAGCAGTTCTTC. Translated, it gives CASRTTGNNNEQFF.

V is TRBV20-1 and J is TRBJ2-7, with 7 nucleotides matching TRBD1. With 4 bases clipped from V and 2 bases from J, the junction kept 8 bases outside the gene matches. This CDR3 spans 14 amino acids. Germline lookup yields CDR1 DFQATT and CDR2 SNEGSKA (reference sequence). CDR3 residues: CSATEGAWAYEQYF. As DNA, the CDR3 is TGCAGTGCTACCGAGGGGGCTTGGGCCTACGAGCAGTACTTC.

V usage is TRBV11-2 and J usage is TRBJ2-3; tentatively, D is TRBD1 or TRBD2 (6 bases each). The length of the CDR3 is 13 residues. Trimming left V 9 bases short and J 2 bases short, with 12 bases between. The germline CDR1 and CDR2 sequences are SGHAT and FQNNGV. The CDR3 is CASRRGVTDTQYF. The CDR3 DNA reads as TGTGCCAGTAGAAGGGGGGTCACAGATACGCAGTATTTT.

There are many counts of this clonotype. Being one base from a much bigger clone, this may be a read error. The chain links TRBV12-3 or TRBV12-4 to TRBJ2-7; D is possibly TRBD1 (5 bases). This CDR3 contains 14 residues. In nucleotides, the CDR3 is TGTGCCAGCAGTCAGGGTAGATCAGCCTACGGGCAGTACTTC. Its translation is CASSQGRSAYGQYF.

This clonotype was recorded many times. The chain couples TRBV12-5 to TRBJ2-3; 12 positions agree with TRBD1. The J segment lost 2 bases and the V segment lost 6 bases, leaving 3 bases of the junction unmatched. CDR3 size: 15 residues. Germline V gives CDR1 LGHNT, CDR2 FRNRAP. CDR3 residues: CASGQGQGATDTQYF. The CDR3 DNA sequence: TGTGCTAGTGGCCAGGGACAGGGGGCCACAGATACGCAGTATTTT.

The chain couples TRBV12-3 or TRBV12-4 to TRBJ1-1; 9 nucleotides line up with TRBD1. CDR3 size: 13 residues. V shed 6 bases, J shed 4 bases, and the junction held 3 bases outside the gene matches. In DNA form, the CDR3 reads TGTGCCAGCAGCCAGACAGGGGGCACTGAAGCTTTCTTT. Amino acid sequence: CASSQTGGTEAFF.

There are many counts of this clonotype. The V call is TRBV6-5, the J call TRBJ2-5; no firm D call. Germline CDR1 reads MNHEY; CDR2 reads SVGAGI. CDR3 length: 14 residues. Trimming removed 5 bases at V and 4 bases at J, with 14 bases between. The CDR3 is CASSHDTPAETQYF. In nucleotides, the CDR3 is TGTGCCAGCAGTCACGACACCCCGGCAGAGACCCAGTACTTC.

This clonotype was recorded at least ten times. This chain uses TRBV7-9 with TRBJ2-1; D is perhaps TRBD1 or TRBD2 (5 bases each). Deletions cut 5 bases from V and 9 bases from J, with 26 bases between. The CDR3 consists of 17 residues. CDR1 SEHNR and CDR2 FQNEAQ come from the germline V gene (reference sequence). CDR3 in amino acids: CASSPKSGTLATGEQFF. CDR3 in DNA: TGTGCCAGCAGCCCTAAAAGTGGGACGCTCGCGACCGGTGAGCAGTTCTTC.

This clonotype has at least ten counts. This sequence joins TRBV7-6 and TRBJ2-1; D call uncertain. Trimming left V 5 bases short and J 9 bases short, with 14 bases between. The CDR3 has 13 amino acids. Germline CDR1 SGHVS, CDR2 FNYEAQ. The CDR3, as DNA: TGTGCCAGCAGCCGCACGTCCGGCGGTGAGCAGTTCTTC. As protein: CASSRTSGGEQFF.

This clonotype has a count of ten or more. The CDR3 DNA sequence: TGTGCCAGCTCACCAGGACTGCACTCTGGAAACACCATATATTTT. Residues: CASSPGLHSGNTIYF. The V gene is TRBV18, the J gene TRBJ1-3; D remains ambiguous. Trimming cost V 2 bases and J 0 bases, with 8 bases left between them. CDR1 KGHSH and CDR2 LQKENI come from the germline V gene. The CDR3 length is 15 residues.

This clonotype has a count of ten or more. CDR3 bases: TGTGCCAGCAGTGCCCCGGGACAGGGATCGGGTGGCTACACCTTC. It is translated as CASSAPGQGSGGYTF. This chain connects TRBV6-1 to TRBJ1-2; 9 nucleotides line up with TRBD1. V gave up 4 bases and J gave up 7 bases; unmatched junction bases: 10. This CDR3 has 15 residues. Germline CDR1 MNHNS, CDR2 SASEGT.

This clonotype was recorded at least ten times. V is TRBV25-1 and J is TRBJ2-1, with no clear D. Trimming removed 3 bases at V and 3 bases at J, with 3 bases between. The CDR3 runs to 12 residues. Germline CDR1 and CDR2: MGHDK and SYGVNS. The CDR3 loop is CASSENYNEQFF. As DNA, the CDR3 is TGTGCCAGCAGTGAGAACTACAATGAGCAGTTCTTC.